This is a list of T cell receptor beta chains from one sample in a study of blood T cell repertoires in COVID-19. Data came from immunoSEQ multiplex PCR; TCRdb stores just in-frame clones and leaves some out. Here the sample spans 80,000 to 85,000 clones, more than 80% being singletons. Source material: peripheral blood. The receptors were gathered from a human donor in a cohort sampled during active COVID-19. CDR3s include the opening cysteine and the closing phenylalanine or tryptophan. A D gene is named only where the DNA matches it firmly. Clone size is stated in some rows and not others, as once, few, many or a class when expanded.

v_call	d_call	j_call	clone_size	cdr3_aa	cdr3_nt
TRBV7-9	TRBD1	TRBJ1-6	few	CASGLDREGSPLHF	TGTGCCAGCGGACTGGACAGGGAAGGATCACCCCTCCACTTT
TRBV4-1	TRBD2	TRBJ2-2	-	CASRRLAGTGELFF	TGCGCCAGCAGGCGCCTAGCGGGGACCGGGGAGCTGTTTTTT
TRBV20-1	-	TRBJ2-2	-	CSASFEGANTGELFF	TGCAGTGCTAGTTTTGAGGGGGCGAACACCGGGGAGCTGTTTTTT
TRBV10-2	-	TRBJ2-2	-	CASSEASTGELFF	TGCGCCAGCAGTGAAGCTAGCACCGGGGAGCTGTTTTTT
TRBV18	-	TRBJ2-1	-	CASSPRIGSEGNEQFF	TGTGCCAGCTCACCACGGATCGGCTCGGAGGGCAATGAGCAGTTCTTC
TRBV7-8	-	TRBJ1-1	once	CASSLGTPMNTEAFF	TGTGCCAGCAGCTTGGGCACCCCCATGAACACTGAAGCTTTCTTT
TRBV5-1	TRBD2	TRBJ2-7	few	CASSLSGGTYEQYF	TGCGCCAGCAGCTTGTCGGGAGGAACCTACGAGCAGTACTTC
TRBV6-6	TRBD1	TRBJ1-2	once	CASSWDRNYGYTF	TGTGCCAGCAGTTGGGACAGAAACTATGGCTACACCTTC
TRBV5-1	-	TRBJ2-3	once	CASSPRTMGGTDTQYF	TGCGCCAGCAGCCCTCGGACGATGGGCGGGACAGATACGCAGTATTTT
TRBV28	-	TRBJ2-1	-	CASRPRETYNEQFF	TGTGCCAGCAGACCCCGGGAAACCTACAATGAGCAGTTCTTC
TRBV6-5	-	TRBJ2-2	-	CASSLGAGELFF	TGTGCCAGCAGCCTAGGTGCCGGGGAGCTGTTTTTT
TRBV28	TRBD2	TRBJ2-7	-	CASSAAVAGFYEQYF	TGTGCCAGCAGCGCCGCCGTAGCGGGGTTCTACGAGCAGTACTTC
TRBV24-1	-	TRBJ1-5	-	CATSETGNQPQHF	TGTGCCACCAGTGAGACAGGCAATCAGCCCCAGCATTTT
TRBV28	-	TRBJ2-7	-	CASSLTGTFLGEQYF	TGTGCCAGCAGTTTGACCGGGACATTCCTCGGCGAGCAGTACTTC
TRBV6-1	-	TRBJ2-1	-	CASSEVRGGYNEQFF	TGTGCCAGCAGTGAAGTAAGGGGAGGCTACAATGAGCAGTTCTTC
TRBV2	TRBD2	TRBJ2-3	-	CASSAAGGNTQYF	TGTGCCAGCAGTGCAGCGGGAGGCAATACGCAGTATTTT
TRBV7-6	-	TRBJ1-4	-	CASSLASATTNEKLFF	TGTGCCAGCAGCTTAGCGTCCGCGACAACTAATGAAAAACTGTTTTTT
TRBV19	-	TRBJ2-1	-	CASTSSYNEQFF	TGTGCCAGTACGAGTTCCTACAATGAGCAGTTCTTC
TRBV10-3	-	TRBJ2-5	-	CAISESKSGTRETQYF	TGTGCCATCAGTGAGTCGAAGTCGGGGACTCGAGAGACCCAGTACTTC
TRBV15	TRBD2	TRBJ2-3	-	CATSIRGGSDTQYF	TGTGCCACCAGCATCCGGGGGGGCTCAGATACGCAGTATTTT
TRBV28	TRBD1	TRBJ2-5	-	CASSSRGRVIETQYF	TGTGCCAGCAGTTCCAGGGGGCGTGTGATTGAGACCCAGTACTTC
TRBV5-5	TRBD1	TRBJ1-2	many	CASSYGQGANYGYTF	TGTGCCAGCAGTTACGGACAGGGGGCTAACTATGGCTACACCTTC
TRBV7-9	TRBD2	TRBJ2-1	-	CASSLGTSPNEQFF	TGTGCCAGCAGCTTAGGGACTAGCCCCAATGAGCAGTTCTTC
TRBV2	-	TRBJ1-5	-	CASSDRAVSNQPQHF	TGTGCCAGCAGTGACAGGGCAGTAAGCAATCAGCCCCAGCATTTT
TRBV6-5	-	TRBJ1-1	once	CASSSGTFLGTEAFF	TGTGCCAGCAGTTCGGGGACATTCTTGGGCACTGAAGCTTTCTTT
TRBV7-8	-	TRBJ2-6	many	CASSLGWLWASGANVLTF	TGTGCCAGCAGCTTAGGGTGGTTGTGGGCCTCTGGGGCCAACGTCCTGACTTTC
TRBV29-1	-	TRBJ2-4	-	CSVEGHLAKNIQYF	TGCAGCGTTGAAGGACATCTAGCCAAAAACATTCAGTACTTC
TRBV13	TRBD2	TRBJ2-1	-	CASSLGPLAGGRNEQFF	TGTGCCAGCAGCTTAGGTCCCTTAGCGGGGGGGCGGAATGAGCAGTTCTTC
TRBV11-2	-	TRBJ2-7	few	CASSYLAGRIYEQYF	TGTGCCAGCAGTTACCTGGCAGGGCGCATCTACGAGCAGTACTTC
TRBV28	TRBD1	TRBJ2-2	-	CASSPRQGASGELFF	TGTGCCAGCAGTCCACGACAGGGAGCTAGCGGGGAGCTGTTTTTT
TRBV19	-	TRBJ1-5	-	CASGPGRGQPQHF	TGTGCCAGTGGGCCGGGTCGGGGTCAGCCCCAGCATTTT
TRBV20-1	TRBD1	TRBJ2-3	-	CSALSGTGGNF	TGCAGTGCCCTGTCCGGGACAGGGGGCAATTTT
TRBV7-9	TRBD1	TRBJ1-2	-	CASSPQGADYGYTF	TGTGCCAGCAGCCCTCAGGGGGCTGACTATGGCTACACCTTC
TRBV18	-	TRBJ2-2	-	CASSLLLRDTTGELFF	TGTGCCAGCTCACTATTACTCCGGGACACAACCGGGGAGCTGTTTTTT
TRBV11-3	TRBD2	TRBJ2-3	-	CASSRGLATDTQYF	TGTGCCAGCAGCCGGGGACTAGCAACAGATACGCAGTATTTT
TRBV6-9	-	TRBJ2-5	-	CASSQNEGGAGETQYF	TGTGCCAGCAGTCAGAACGAGGGGGGGGCTGGGGAGACCCAGTACTTC
TRBV9	TRBD2	TRBJ2-1	medium-sized	CASSGLAYNEQFF	TGTGCCAGCAGCGGACTAGCGTACAATGAGCAGTTCTTC
TRBV28	-	TRBJ2-7	-	CASTAYGATYEQYF	TGTGCCAGCACAGCGTATGGGGCGACCTACGAGCAGTACTTC
TRBV5-1	TRBD2	TRBJ2-3	-	CASSLRGLAGLDTQYF	TGCGCCAGCAGCTTGAGAGGCCTAGCGGGGTTGGATACGCAGTATTTT
TRBV4-1	-	TRBJ1-5	few	CASSQDTAGSQPQHF	TGCGCCAGCAGCCAAGATACGGCAGGGTCTCAGCCCCAGCATTTT
TRBV20-1	-	TRBJ2-3	once	CSAPRDTQYF	TGCAGTGCTCCTCGAGATACGCAGTATTTT
TRBV10-3	-	TRBJ2-1	-	CAISEDSHNEQFF	TGTGCCATCAGTGAGGACAGCCACAATGAGCAGTTCTTC
TRBV10-2	TRBD1	TRBJ1-4	-	CASSTGVSNEKLFF	TGCGCCAGCAGTACAGGGGTTTCTAATGAAAAACTGTTTTTT
TRBV29-1	TRBD1	TRBJ1-5	once	CSVARDSSTGQPQHF	TGCAGCGTCGCGAGGGACAGCTCGACGGGACAGCCCCAGCATTTT
TRBV5-5	-	TRBJ2-3	-	CASSLDLLAGHTDTQYF	TGTGCCAGCAGCTTGGATCTGTTGGCGGGCCACACAGATACGCAGTATTTT
TRBV5-6	-	TRBJ1-4	-	CASSLVGAAEKLFF	TGTGCCAGCAGCTTGGTTGGGGCGGCCGAAAAACTGTTTTTT